Listed below are T cell receptor beta chains from one sample, sequenced in a study of T cell responses to AZD1222 COVID-19 vaccine. Produced via immunoSEQ multiplex PCR; TCRdb's table is partial and in-frame only. The table lists 100,000 to 130,000 clones, about 90% of them singletons, with 6.6% in the top ten. Sequenced material: peripheral blood, taken on day 0 of AZD1222 vaccination. These receptors all come from an adult in good health. Each CDR3 is given with its conserved first and last residue. A D gene is named only where the DNA matches it firmly. Clone size is not always given. Where it is, it says once, few, many or a class for expanded clones.

TRBV7-8,-,-,TRBJ1-2,TGTGCCAGCAGCTTTTCGCCTAACTATGGCTACACCTTC,CASSFSPNYGYTF
TRBV5-4,-,TRBD2,TRBJ2-3,TGTGCCAGCAGCCCAGCGGGACGGTACACAGATACGCAGTATTTT,CASSPAGRYTDTQYF
TRBV28,-,-,TRBJ1-2,TGTGCCAGCACCTTGGGCTATGGCTACACCTTC,CASTLGYGYTF
TRBV19,-,-,TRBJ1-5,TGTGCCAGTAGTATCCTCAAACAGACGGCCAATCAGCCCCAGCATTTT,CASSILKQTANQPQHF
TRBV29-1,-,-,TRBJ2-5,TGCAGCGTTGAAGGGCTGCTCCGGGCCCAGTACTTC,CSVEGLLRAQYF
TRBV5-8,-,-,TRBJ2-1,TGTGCCAGCAGCTTGACTGGAAACAATGAGCAGTTCTTC,CASSLTGNNEQFF
TRBV7-2,-,-,TRBJ2-7,TGTGCCAGCAGCTTAGCCCTTGGACACTCCTACGAGCAGTACTTC,CASSLALGHSYEQYF
TRBV2,-,-,TRBJ1-2,TGTGCCAGCAGACAGCAGGTTACTATCTATGGCTACACCTTC,CASRQQVTIYGYTF
TRBV20-1,-,-,TRBJ2-3,TGCAGTGCTAGGAACAATACGCAGTATTTT,CSARNNTQYF
TRBV19,-,TRBD1,TRBJ2-5,TGTGCCAGTAGTTCCCAGACAGGGGGTGAGACCCAGTACTTC,CASSSQTGGETQYF
TRBV5-8,-,TRBD1,TRBJ1-2,TGTGCCAGCAGCTTGTGGACCGGGACAGGGAATATCGCCTTC,CASSLWTGTGNIAF
TRBV12-5,-,TRBD1,TRBJ1-1,TGTGCTAGTGGTTTGGCACAGGGGGCGTTTACTGAGGCTTTCTTT,CASGLAQGAFTEAFF
TRBV4-1,-,TRBD1,TRBJ1-1,TGCGCCAGCAGCCAAACCCGGACAGGGCAGAACACTGAAGCTTTCTTT,CASSQTRTGQNTEAFF
TRBV5-1,-,-,TRBJ2-2,TGCGCCAGCAGCTTGGGACAGCCAAACACCGGGGAGCTGTTTTTT,CASSLGQPNTGELFF
TRBV5-4,-,TRBD2,TRBJ2-2,TGTGCCAGCAGACGGGAGGGAATAGCGGGACGCACCGGGGAGCTGTTTTTT,CASRREGIAGRTGELFF
TRBV19,-,TRBD2,TRBJ2-5,TGTGCCAGTAGTATAATTCACCGGACTAGCACCCAAGAGACCCAGTACTTC,CASSIIHRTSTQETQYF
TRBV4-2,-,-,TRBJ1-1,TGTGCCAGCAGCCAAGACCCAGGGAGGAGGAACACTGAAGCTTTCTTT,CASSQDPGRRNTEAFF
TRBV24-1,few,-,TRBJ2-1,TGTGCCACCAGTGATCCCTCTACAGTGTACAATGAGCAGTTCTTC,CATSDPSTVYNEQFF
TRBV19,-,-,TRBJ1-1,TGTGCCAGTAGTGTTATTACGAACACTGAAGCTTTCTTT,CASSVITNTEAFF
TRBV27,-,-,TRBJ1-2,TGTGCCAGCAGTCCCCTCCGGACGGCCAATGGCTACACCTTC,CASSPLRTANGYTF
TRBV29-1,-,-,TRBJ1-1,TGCAGCGCCGGTAAAGGGATGAACACTGAAGCTTTCTTT,CSAGKGMNTEAFF
TRBV3-1/TRBV3-2,-,-,TRBJ1-2,TGTGCCAGCAAGCTAGGACGGGGTAACTATGGCTACACCTTC,CASKLGRGNYGYTF
TRBV13,-,TRBD1,TRBJ2-1,TGTGCCAGCAGCACAGACAGGGAAAGGGAGCCCTACAATGAGCAGTTCTTC,CASSTDREREPYNEQFF
TRBV7-2,-,-,TRBJ2-6,TGTGCCAGCAGCTTAGATTTTGGGGCCAACGTCCTGACTTTC,CASSLDFGANVLTF